This record covers a single T cell receptor (beta chain). Its antigen remains unknown. This sample is part of a study of tumor and adjacent non-tumor tissue in lung cancer. In the study overall: Histology: 12 adenocarcinoma, a couple of squamous cell carcinoma, 1 small cell lung cancer. The patients, some ten men and five or six women, were about 31 to 76 with stage I to III disease.

The V gene's germline CDR1 is DFQATT and CDR2 SNEGSKA (reference sequence). The CDR3 sequence is 11 residues long. V was trimmed by 3 bases and J by 6 bases, leaving 9 bases between them. The library came from three nested PCR rounds adapted from ARM-PCR protocols. Via MiXCR, TCRdb re-called the multiplex PCR reads, giving one row per CDR3 protein. The sample includes 70,000 or so distinct CDR3 sequences, roughly three fifths seen only once; the top ten take around 20%. The study, taken as a whole, reports: Tumor repertoires had a smaller top 100 clone share than normal lung. Compared with tumor, normal lung showed significantly lower TCR diversity.

RNA was extracted from bulk tissue without any cell sorting. The sample taken for sequencing was lung tumor tissue. This chain connects TRBV20-1 to TRBJ2-7, with D perhaps given as TRBD1 or TRBD2 (5 bases each). This clonotype originated in a man aged 50 or older with non-small cell lung cancer. This chain's CDR3 is CSASSGGEQYF. In DNA form, the CDR3 reads TGCAGTGCTAGTAGTGGGGGCGAGCAGTACTTC.